The sequence of this TCR beta chain was determined in a study of human T cells and chemical hapten exposure. Study details: Sensitization used 2% DPC on approximately 2 cm by approximately 2 cm upper inner arm skin. Scalp application of diphenylcyclopropenone was performed weekly in patients across the entire roughly 26-week study. Small differences in pooled library volume mainly drove the variation in TCR yields per sample.

The CDR3 spans 15 residues. Deletions cut 2 bases from V and 0 bases from J, with 9 bases between. Germline V gene sequence: CDR1 SGDLS, CDR2 YYNGEE. TCRdb ran MiXCR on the RACE reads and lists one entry per CDR3 protein. This sample has roughly 98,000 distinct CDR3 sequences, with roughly an eighth found just once. The sample's time point: patch test 1, 2 weeks after DPC sensitization. Treatment reported: therapeutic diphenylcyclopropenone sensitization with weekly scalp DPC. Blood sampling preceded each patch test application. The source was whole blood, collected in connection with sensitization to the hapten diphenylcyclopropenone (DPC). The TCR originated in a woman between 35 and 50 years old with alopecia areata. Some clones in this sample may be carry-over from other donors' samples. The J gene is TRBJ2-1, the V gene TRBV9, with D unclear. DNA of the CDR3: TGTGCCAGCAGCGTGGCTCCAAGCTCCTACAATGAGCAGTTCTTC. Protein: CASSVAPSSYNEQFF. Full variable domain (outside the CDR3, taken from reference TRBV9 and TRBJ2-1): DSGVTQTPKHLITATGQRVTLRCSPRSGDLSVYWYQQSLDQGLQFLIQYYNGEERAKGNILERFSAQQFPDLHSELNLSSLELGDSALYFCASSVAPSSYNEQFFGPGTRLTVL.